The T cell receptor beta chain described here comes from a study of blood T cell repertoires in COVID-19. TCRdb's table, derived via immunoSEQ multiplex PCR, lists solely in-frame clones and lacks some. The table records 250,000 to 300,000 clones, approximately 91% of them present only once. The CDR3 has 13 amino acids. Germline lookup yields CDR1 SGHRS and CDR2 YFSETQ. The V and J ends lost 3 bases and 2 bases, in that order; junction bases with no gene match: 0. The sequence was obtained from a man aged 50-59 years with acute or convalescent COVID-19. This sequence joins TRBV5-1 and TRBJ1-2; 8 bases agree with TRBD1. Source material: peripheral blood. For the CDR3, the DNA is TGCGCCAGCAGCTCAGGGGGCAACTATGGCTACACCTTC. Protein sequence: CASSSGGNYGYTF.